This TCR beta chain was identified in a study of vaccination effects on CD4 cells after COVID-19. As concerns this clone: As yet, its antigen is unknown.

Viral peptide pool expansion of antigen-specific CD4+ T cells preceded sequencing in the ViraFEST assay. The authors isolated CD4+ T cells after more than eight days of culture. The healthy vaccine recipients, who had no prior SARS-CoV-2 infection, showed negative nucleocapsid antibodies. Only in-frame clones appear in the TCRdb table, and some are missing; sequencing was by immunoSEQ multiplex PCR. The repertoire has 25,000 or so clones, around 71% of them found once; the top ten carry under 15%. After removal of 3 bases from V and 5 bases from J, the junction contained 6 bases not matched to a gene. Germline values: CDR1 SGHTA, CDR2 FQGNSA. This CDR3 is 16 amino acids long.

The receptor was isolated from a human donor who received a COVID-19 vaccine. The V gene is TRBV7-2, the J gene TRBJ2-3, with TRBD2 identical over 12 bases. Source: CD4+ T cells from PBMCs cultured with HCoV-OC43 spike peptides, taken before COVID-19 vaccination. Subset specified: HCoV-OC43 spike overlapping peptide pool stimulation. CDR3 bases: TGTGCCAGCAGCTTCCGCCTGACTAGCGGGGGAGATACGCAGTATTTT. This encodes CASSFRLTSGGDTQYF.